The 6 T cell receptor beta chains listed next were all sequenced from one sample in a study of PD-1 blockade in classical Hodgkin lymphoma. Time point reported: cycle 4 day 1 (C4D1), after more than 5 weeks of nivolumab. All patients relapsed after autologous stem cell transplantation, and brentuximab vedotin exposure varied. TCRdb's copy holds only in-frame clones and misses some; the assay was immunoSEQ multiplex PCR. The table includes about 64,000 clones, over 85% detected once. The specimen comprised peripheral blood mononuclear cells (PBMCs), sampled before the fourth cycle of nivolumab. These receptor sequences come from a human donor with classical Hodgkin lymphoma.

The J gene is TRBJ2-5, the V gene TRBV29-1, with 9 bases that match TRBD1. CDR3 length equals 15 residues. Per the germline V gene, CDR1 is SQVTM and CDR2 is ANQGSEA. Losses at the gene ends were 6 bases for V and 4 bases for J; bases not matched to a gene: 12. The CDR3 loop is CSVDPGTGWGETQYF. CDR3 bases: TGCAGCGTCGATCCCGGGACAGGGTGGGGAGAGACCCAGTACTTC.

The rearrangement uses TRBV4-1 and TRBJ2-1, with D tentatively TRBD1 (6 bases). The CDR3 has 15 residues. The V gene lost 4 bases and the J gene lost 0 bases, with 10 bases spanning the gap. Germline V CDR1 and CDR2: MGHRA, YSYEKL. Here the CDR3 reads CASSLRTDSYNEQFF. The CDR3 coding sequence is TGCGCCAGCAGCCTTCGGACAGACTCCTACAATGAGCAGTTCTTC.

The V and J genes are TRBV7-9 and TRBJ2-1; D not resolved. This CDR3 comprises 13 residues. Germline V gene sequence: CDR1 SEHNR, CDR2 FQNEAQ (reference sequence). V was cut by 2 bases and J by 6 bases, with 8 bases left in between. CDR3 sequence reads: CASSLSSGNEQFF. The CDR3 bases are TGTGCCAGCAGCTTATCCTCCGGCAATGAGCAGTTCTTC.

This CDR3 is CASSHRGLADTQYF. In DNA, the CDR3 is TGTGCCAGCAGCCATCGAGGTCTAGCGGATACGCAGTATTTT. The chain links TRBV4-2 to TRBJ2-3, with D tentatively TRBD2 (6 bases). Germline CDR1 LGHNA, CDR2 YNFKEQ. Trimming left V 3 bases short and J 6 bases short, with 13 bases between. This CDR3 region has 14 residues.

The gene calls are TRBV4-1 and TRBJ2-7; D is unresolved. The germline gives CDR1 MGHRA, CDR2 YSYEKL. The CDR3 totals 13 residues. Trimming shortened V by 4 bases and J by 3 bases, and 10 bases separated the two germline ends. The CDR3 bases are TGCGCCAGCAGCCCAGCTCCCCACTACGAGCAGTACTTC. Translation: CASSPAPHYEQYF.

The rearrangement joins TRBV7-9 to TRBJ2-1; 10 bases agree with TRBD2. Losses at the gene ends were 5 bases for V and 4 bases for J; bases not matched to a gene: 5. The CDR3 is made up of 15 amino acids. In germline, CDR1 is SEHNR, CDR2 FQNEAQ (reference sequence). The CDR3: CASSSTSGTYNEQFF. The CDR3 region has the DNA TGTGCCAGCAGCAGCACTAGCGGGACTTACAATGAGCAGTTCTTC.